These 30 T cell receptor beta chains share one sample of origin, sequenced in a study of OX40 agonist ivuxolimab in advanced cancers. Sequencing was performed with immunoSEQ multiplex PCR; in TCRdb, only in-frame clones are kept and a portion is missing. The table shows 20,000 to 25,000 clones, with about 85% occurring only once. This specimen was CD4+ or CD8+ T cells sorted from blood, taken in a trial of the OX40 agonist ivuxolimab. The receptors originated from an adult with an advanced solid tumor such as melanoma, head and neck, liver or kidney cancer.

This clone was recorded a few times. The V and J genes are TRBV6-6 and TRBJ2-7; 8 positions agree with TRBD1. Losses at the gene ends were 6 bases for V and 2 bases for J; bases not matched to a gene: 9. Germline values: CDR1 MNHNY, CDR2 SVGAGI (reference sequence). The CDR3 is 15 amino acids. The CDR3 reads CASSETETGAYEQYF. The CDR3 DNA reads TGTGCCAGCAGCGAGACCGAGACAGGGGCCTACGAGCAGTACTTC.

V and J are TRBV9 and TRBJ1-1, with TRBD1 identical over 7 bases. Unmatched junction bases numbered 16, after V lost 4 bases and J lost 4 bases. The CDR3 sequence is 17 residues long. Germline CDR1 is SGDLS and CDR2 is YYNGEE. The CDR3 nucleotides read TGTGCCAGCAGCCAAGAACAGGGGTTGGGACCGGGCACTGAAGCTTTCTTT. Translating gives CASSQEQGLGPGTEAFF. The whole variable domain, remainder taken from reference TRBV9 and TRBJ1-1, is DSGVTQTPKHLITATGQRVTLRCSPRSGDLSVYWYQQSLDQGLQFLIQYYNGEERAKGNILERFSAQQFPDLHSELNLSSLELGDSALYFCASSQEQGLGPGTEAFFGQGTRLTVV.

This rearrangement joins TRBV6-5 to TRBJ2-7; 11 nucleotides agree with TRBD1. V dropped 4 bases and J dropped 3; count of bases not matched to a gene: 2. Per the germline V gene, CDR1 is MNHEY and CDR2 is SVGAGI. The CDR3 runs to 14 residues. The CDR3: CASSWGQGGYEQYF. The CDR3 nucleotides are TGTGCCAGCAGTTGGGGACAGGGGGGCTACGAGCAGTACTTC.

The rearrangement uses TRBV19 and TRBJ1-5; D perhaps matches TRBD1 (5 bases). Germline CDR1 reads LNHDA; CDR2 reads SQIVND (reference sequence). Between the trimmed V and J ends, which lost 3 bases and 4 bases, there was a span of 13 bases. This CDR3 is 15 amino acids long. The CDR3 nucleotides read TGTGCCAGTAGTATCGTGGGACTACAGAATCAGCCCCAGCATTTT. This encodes CASSIVGLQNQPQHF.

In DNA form, the CDR3 reads TGTGCCTGGAGTGTACTAGCGGGAGGCGGCAATGAGCAGTTCTTC. Protein sequence: CAWSVLAGGGNEQFF. The chain couples TRBV30 to TRBJ2-1; 12 bases align to TRBD2. The CDR3 has 15 residues. The germline V gene has CDR1 GTSNPN and CDR2 SVGIG (reference sequence). V lost 0 bases to trimming and J lost 6 bases; unmatched junction nucleotides: 3.

The chain carries TRBV7-9 and TRBJ2-1; D gene ambiguous. CDR3 length: 11 residues. From germline, CDR1 is SEHNR and CDR2 FQNEAQ (reference sequence). V dropped 1 base and J dropped 8 bases, with 3 bases sitting between them. This CDR3 reads CASSLVYEQFF. The CDR3 nucleotides read TGTGCCAGCAGCTTAGTCTATGAGCAGTTCTTC.

The J gene is TRBJ2-5, the V gene TRBV4-1; TRBD2 aligns across 7 bases. The CDR3 extends over 15 amino acids. V lost 0 bases and J lost 7; bases outside the gene matches: 8. Germline lookup yields CDR1 MGHRA and CDR2 YSYEKL. CDR3 in DNA: TGCGCCAGCAGCCAAGATCTGGTTGGGGAGGGGACCCAGTACTTC. It is translated as CASSQDLVGEGTQYF.

The rearrangement uses TRBV9 and TRBJ1-1; possibly TRBD1 for D (5 bases). In germline, CDR1 is SGDLS, CDR2 YYNGEE. CDR3 length: 14 amino acids. Deletions cut 0 bases from V and 1 base from J, with 7 bases between. The chain's CDR3 is CASSVGGANTEAFF. The DNA of the CDR3 is TGTGCCAGCAGCGTAGGAGGGGCGAACACTGAAGCTTTCTTT.

V gene TRBV14 combines with J gene TRBJ2-1; D possibly uses TRBD1 or TRBD2 (6 bases each). Looked up from germline, CDR1 is SGHDN and CDR2 is FVKESK. Trimming shortened V by 5 bases and J by 9 bases, and 14 bases separated the two germline ends. The CDR3 is 13 residues long. The CDR3 is CASSAGHWGEQFF. For the CDR3, the DNA is TGTGCCAGCAGCGCGGGACATTGGGGTGAGCAGTTCTTC.

This chain links TRBV29-1 with TRBJ2-3, with TRBD2 matching 7 bases. V dropped 7 bases and J dropped 0; count of bases not matched to a gene: 10. The germline CDR1 and CDR2 sequences are SQVTM and ANQGSEA. The CDR3 runs 15 residues. As DNA, the CDR3 is TGCAGCGGCCTTCTAGCGGAGACTAGCACAGATACGCAGTATTTT. Amino acids: CSGLLAETSTDTQYF.

The chain couples TRBV10-3 to TRBJ2-5, with D maybe TRBD2 (8 bases). The CDR3 sequence is 15 residues long. Germline CDR1 is ENHRY and CDR2 is SYGVKD. The V end lost 11 bases, the J end lost 2 bases, and 21 bases lay between the germline ends. CDR3 region: CASKGAGGLQETQYF. The CDR3 DNA sequence: TGTGCCTCCAAGGGGGCGGGAGGATTACAAGAGACCCAGTACTTC.

The rearrangement links TRBV7-9 to TRBJ2-1; D is uncertain. The germline V and J ends were trimmed by 6 bases and 0 bases, with 6 bases remaining between them. The CDR3 contains 13 residues. The germline gives CDR1 SEHNR, CDR2 FQNEAQ (reference sequence). The CDR3 bases are TGTGCCAGCAGTTCTAGCTCCTACAATGAGCAGTTCTTC. It is translated as CASSSSSYNEQFF.

This clone was recorded a few times. The CDR3 here is CASSISGRTPTDTQYF. In DNA form, the CDR3 reads TGTGCCAGTAGTATCAGCGGGAGGACCCCCACAGATACGCAGTATTTT. The chain uses TRBV19 and TRBJ2-3; 9 bases align to TRBD2. The J segment lost 2 bases and the V segment lost 3 bases, leaving 6 bases of the junction unmatched. Germline CDR1 LNHDA, CDR2 SQIVND (reference sequence). This CDR3 has 16 residues.

The rearrangement links TRBV6-4 to TRBJ2-5; TRBD2 aligns across 9 bases. The CDR3 sequence is 15 residues long. J lost 5 bases, V lost 3 bases, and 7 bases had no gene match. Looked up from germline, CDR1 is MRHNA and CDR2 is SNTAGT. CDR3 DNA sequence: TGTGCCAGCAGTGAAGGAGCGGGAGGCGAGGAGACCCAGTACTTC. This sequence encodes CASSEGAGGEETQYF.

The V gene is TRBV7-2, the J gene TRBJ2-2; no firm D call. From germline, CDR1 is SGHTA and CDR2 FQGNSA. V was pared by 0 bases and J by 0 bases, with 8 bases between. The CDR3 contains 16 residues. CDR3 protein: CASSLAAASNTGELFF. The CDR3 DNA reads TGTGCCAGCAGCTTAGCGGCAGCTTCGAACACCGGGGAGCTGTTTTTT.

The chain links TRBV5-6 to TRBJ2-7; possibly TRBD2 for D (5 bases). Germline V CDR1 and CDR2: SGHDT, YYEEEE. CDR3 length: 12 amino acids. V was cut by 3 bases and J by 2 bases, with 6 bases left in between. Written as DNA, the CDR3 is TGTGCCAGCAGCTCCGGGACCTACGAGCAGTACTTC. Amino acids: CASSSGTYEQYF.

The chain joins TRBV21-1 to TRBJ2-7; the table gives TRBD1 as D, unverified against the DNA. TRBV21-1 is annotated as a pseudogene. The CDR3 length is 16 residues. DNA for the CDR3: TGTGCCAGCAGCAAAGGCGAACAGGGGGGTCCCTACGAGCAGTACTTC. Its translation is CASSKGEQGGPYEQYF.

V is TRBV10-3 and J is TRBJ2-7; possible D gene TRBD2, 6 bases. This CDR3 is 12 amino acids long. Per the germline V gene, CDR1 is ENHRY and CDR2 is SYGVKD. V was trimmed by 10 bases and J by 2 bases, leaving 12 bases between them. The CDR3 DNA follows: TGTGCCAGCGGGGACGGTACCTACGAGCAGTACTTC. The encoded protein is CASGDGTYEQYF.

The chain joins TRBV5-5 to TRBJ1-4; maybe TRBD1 (6 bases). Between the trimmed V and J ends, which lost 2 bases and 6 bases, there was a span of 11 bases. This CDR3 contains 14 residues. Germline lookup yields CDR1 SGHKS and CDR2 YYEKEE (reference sequence). CDR3 amino acids: CASSLRQADEKLFF. CDR3 DNA sequence: TGTGCCAGCAGCTTAAGACAGGCCGATGAAAAACTGTTTTTT.

The rearrangement joins TRBV7-9 to TRBJ1-2, with D unresolved. Looked up from germline, CDR1 is SEHNR and CDR2 is FQNEAQ (reference sequence). This CDR3 region has 12 residues. The ends were cut back, 1 base at V and 2 bases at J, with 2 bases in the middle. The CDR3 here is CASSLGNYGYTF. CDR3 nucleotide sequence: TGTGCCAGCAGCTTAGGGAACTATGGCTACACCTTC.

Written as DNA, the CDR3 is TGTGCCAGCAGTCCCCTGACAGGGAAAAGGCTAAATTCACCCCTCCACTTT. Its translation is CASSPLTGKRLNSPLHF. The chain links TRBV27 to TRBJ1-6; TRBD1 matches at 7 bases. Germline lookup yields CDR1 MNHEY and CDR2 SMNVEV (reference sequence). Unmatched junction bases numbered 14, after V lost 5 bases and J lost 7 bases. This CDR3 has 17 amino acids.

A single count supports this clone. CDR3 residues: CASSLVAARLQETQYF. In DNA, the CDR3 is TGTGCCAGCAGCTTGGTAGCCGCGAGACTCCAAGAGACCCAGTACTTC. The gene calls are TRBV5-6 and TRBJ2-5; D gene ambiguous. The CDR3 has 16 residues. Trimming took off 0 bases at V and 1 base at J, with 13 bases between the two ends. Looked up from germline, CDR1 is SGHDT and CDR2 is YYEEEE.

This clone was counted a single time. The rearrangement joins TRBV6-1 to TRBJ2-5, with TRBD2 as a possible D gene (6 bases). Germline V gene sequence: CDR1 MNHNS, CDR2 SASEGT. The CDR3 length is 15 residues. V dropped 7 bases and J dropped 4 bases, with 19 bases sitting between them. The CDR3 nucleotides are TGTGCCAGCACTGAGAGGGGAGGTGTTGGAGAGACCCAGTACTTC. It yields the protein CASTERGGVGETQYF.

V usage is TRBV11-2 and J usage is TRBJ2-5, with 10 bases matching TRBD2. The CDR3 is 18 amino acids. The V segment lost 1 base and the J segment 1 base; nucleotides outside the gene matches: 9. Germline-derived CDR1 and CDR2 are SGHAT and FQNNGV. The CDR3 DNA reads TGTGCCAGCAGCTTAGGCCATCTAGCGGGAGCCATCCAAGAGACCCAGTACTTC. Translation: CASSLGHLAGAIQETQYF. The variable domain in full, completed from reference TRBV11-2 and TRBJ2-5, reads EAGVAQSPRYKIIEKRQSVAFWCNPISGHATLYWYQQILGQGPKLLIQFQNNGVVDDSQLPKDRFSAERLKGVDSTLKIQPAKLEDSAVYLCASSLGHLAGAIQETQYFGPGTRLLVL.

The chain carries TRBV28 and TRBJ1-4; TRBD1 agrees at 7 bases. With V trimmed by 4 bases and J by 2 bases, 7 bases remained unmatched. Germline V gives CDR1 MDHEN, CDR2 SYDVKM. CDR3 size: 16 residues. The CDR3 DNA reads as TGTGCCAGCAGTTCTTACACAGGGGAGACTAATGAAAAACTGTTTTTT. Its translation is CASSSYTGETNEKLFF. Filled out from reference TRBV28 and TRBJ1-4, the complete variable domain reads DVKVTQSSRYLVKRTGEKVFLECVQDMDHENMFWYRQDPGLGLRLIYFSYDVKMKEKGDIPEGYSVSREKKERFSLILESASTNQTSMYLCASSSYTGETNEKLFFGSGTQLSVL.

Only one count was recorded for this clone. The rearrangement joins TRBV27 to TRBJ2-4, with D possibly matching TRBD1 (5 bases). The CDR3 sequence is 15 residues long. CDR1 is MNHEY and CDR2 is SMNVEV in the germline V gene (reference sequence). V dropped 6 bases and J dropped 0 bases, with 12 bases sitting between them. CDR3 sequence (DNA): TGTGCCAGCAGCTTCACCCAGGGAGCCAAAAACATTCAGTACTTC. It yields the protein CASSFTQGAKNIQYF.

V usage is TRBV28 and J usage is TRBJ2-1, with D unresolved. With 9 bases removed from V and 3 bases from J, the gap between germline ends came to 12 bases. The CDR3 length is 13 residues. The germline gives CDR1 MDHEN, CDR2 SYDVKM. CDR3 DNA sequence: TGTGCCAGTCGCCAGTGGGTCTACAATGAGCAGTTCTTC. It translates to CASRQWVYNEQFF. Full variable domain (missing parts from reference TRBV28 and TRBJ2-1): DVKVTQSSRYLVKRTGEKVFLECVQDMDHENMFWYRQDPGLGLRLIYFSYDVKMKEKGDIPEGYSVSREKKERFSLILESASTNQTSMYLCASRQWVYNEQFFGPGTRLTVL.

The genes are TRBV5-4 and TRBJ1-2; D is uncertain. Germline CDR1 SGHNT, CDR2 YYREEE (reference sequence). The CDR3 loop spans 12 amino acids. The V gene lost 1 base and the J gene lost 4 bases, with 5 bases spanning the gap. The CDR3 coding sequence is TGTGCCAGCAGCTTGTCTTCCTATGGCTACACCTTC. It is translated as CASSLSSYGYTF.

V usage is TRBV9 and J usage is TRBJ2-7; the D gene could be TRBD1 or TRBD2 (6 bases each). This CDR3 is built from 15 residues. V gave up 3 bases and J gave up 5 bases, with 18 bases separating them. Germline CDR1 SGDLS, CDR2 YYNGEE. The CDR3 nucleotides read TGTGCCAGCAGCGCTCTGGGGGCGGGAAGCGACGAGCAGTACTTC. This codes for CASSALGAGSDEQYF. Together with reference TRBV9 and TRBJ2-7, the CDR3 gives the full variable domain: DSGVTQTPKHLITATGQRVTLRCSPRSGDLSVYWYQQSLDQGLQFLIQYYNGEERAKGNILERFSAQQFPDLHSELNLSSLELGDSALYFCASSALGAGSDEQYFGPGTRLTVT.

CDR3 protein: CASSLINYSNQPQHF. CDR3 nucleotide sequence: TGTGCCAGTAGTCTCATTAACTATAGCAATCAGCCCCAGCATTTT. V and J are TRBV19 and TRBJ1-5; D gene uncertain. Germline CDR1 and CDR2: LNHDA and SQIVND (reference sequence). The ends were cut back, 5 bases at V and 0 bases at J, with 11 bases in the middle. The CDR3 has 15 residues.